This entry features one TCR beta chain sequence. The antigen it binds to is not known. Base qualities are not at hand, and no much larger clone is one base apart. The entry originates in a study of T cell clones after liver transplantation (dated by TCRdb to the late 2010s). Study-level background: ITN030ST, the source of the samples, was a randomized trial that attempted immunosuppression withdrawal within 2 years of liver transplantation. Donor-reactive T cell clones were identified by TCRbeta sequencing following a pre-transplant mixed lymphocyte reaction and were subsequently tracked in post-transplant blood. As an antigen-independent comparator for the donor-reactive sequences, third party-reactive TCRbeta sequences from pre-transplant MLRs were identified as well. Of the eight recipients, three were HCV-positive, while the remaining recipients had been transplanted for non-autoimmune, non-viral indications. No induction therapy was given to the subjects, and standard immunosuppression was administered until randomization at 12-24 months post-transplant. To count as tolerant, a recipient had to stay completely off immunosuppression for at least one year without liver enzymes climbing beyond twice the upper limit of normal. Blood samples were collected pre-transplant, pre-randomization before withdrawal, and post-randomization after either complete withdrawal or failed withdrawal. The study cohort included 8 liver transplant recipients, of whom 3 were classified as tolerant and 5 as non-tolerant.

V has 5 bases trimmed and J has 0 bases trimmed; junction bases matching no gene number 3. The CDR3 holds 15 amino acids from the cysteine to the phenylalanine. Kept here is only the CDR3 DNA, which spans 45 bases and is read in frame from base 1. CDR1 and CDR2 were assigned from the germline V gene (reference sequence) as SEHNR and FQNEAQ. The time point label here, explained by the study, means: pre-transplant. Unstimulated PBMCs, after thawing, were stained for CD3, CD4 and CD8 and then FACS-sorted into CD3+CD4+ and CD3+CD8+ populations. Each of the 8 studied subjects was randomized to immunosuppression withdrawal. Genomic DNA was isolated with the Qiagen DNeasy Blood and Tissue Kit. High-throughput TCRbeta CDR3 sequencing of frozen genomic DNA was performed by immunoSEQ, including PCR amplification, mapping, bias correction and internal controls. The original methods were these. Productive rearrangements were retained, and unique TCRbeta sequences were defined by the CDR3 nucleotide sequence together with the V and J gene. For classification of a sequence as donor-reactive, at least 5-fold expansion in CFSE-low cells relative to unstimulated pre-transplant cells and a frequency of at least 0.01% were required. Minimum frequency thresholds were set for each subject based on the unstimulated sample with the lowest template count, ensuring at least 90% detection power. Jensen-Shannon divergence between the top 1000 TCRbeta sequences post-transplant and pre-transplant was used to measure repertoire turnover. Two-sided Fisher's exact tests were used to test for changes in the detection of donor-reactive sequences. TCRdb holds this immuneACCESS table with in-frame rearrangements only. Some clones are missing; in checked studies, unresolved V genes explain under half, and the rest has no known cause. The V and J calls and the clone size are those of that table, but D and trimming were determined from the DNA. In this sample the table shows 95,000 to 110,000 clones, 80% to 85% of which occur a single time. In total, the top ten clones hold 0.8% to 1% of the sample.

What the authors observed across the whole study: The conclusions were considered preliminary, being limited by small, heterogeneous patient numbers and non-standardized post-transplant time points. When repertoire turnover was accounted for, significantly reduced detection of donor-reactive sequences was found in 7 of 8 subjects for CD4 and in 8 of 8 subjects for CD8. A greater decline was seen for donor-reactive sequences than for third party-reactive sequences, suggesting partial antigen-specific deletion unrelated to withdrawal success. Because allograft tissue specimens were not available, migration of donor-reactive T cells into the graft, rather than deletion, may have occurred. A significant post-transplant decrease in circulating donor-reactive CD4 TCRbeta sequences was observed in 5 of 8 subjects, irrespective of tolerance or HCV status. In a couple of subjects, low numbers of available donor cells limited the measurable donor-reactive repertoire.

The V and J genes are TRBV7-9 and TRBJ1-5; TRBD1 aligns with 8 central bases. Sequences were derived from CD4+ T cells from blood, sampled before liver transplant. This receptor was identified in a human donor who received a liver transplant. The DNA sequence reads TGTGCCAGCAGCGCGGACAGGGTTAGCAATCAGCCCCAGCATTTT. Translation gives CASSADRVSNQPQHF.